This TCR beta chain was observed in a study of control samples from healthy donors and cancer patients. V trimming: 5 bases; J trimming: 10 bases; junction bases outside the gene matches: 11. There are 15 residues in the CDR3. Germline CDR1 reads SGHTA; CDR2 reads FQGNSA. The method was immunoSEQ multiplex PCR; TCRdb's version includes in-frame clones alone and lacks a portion of them. The sample lists around 170,000 clones; 90% were seen once. The gene calls are TRBV7-2 and TRBJ1-6; 7 bases line up with TRBD1. The receptor comes from a woman aged 45-60 years in good health. Sequences were obtained from blood. CDR3 loop: CASSARTGGRSPLHF. CDR3 nucleotide sequence: TGTGCCAGCAGCGCACGGACAGGAGGGAGGTCACCCCTCCACTTT. Combining the CDR3 with reference TRBV7-2 and TRBJ1-6 gives the whole variable domain GAGVSQSPSNKVTEKGKDVELRCDPISGHTALYWYRQSLGQGLEFLIYFQGNSAPDKSGLPSDRFSAERTGGSVSTLTIQRTQQEDSAVYLCASSARTGGRSPLHFGNGTRLTVT.